This T cell receptor (beta chain) emerged from a study of blood T cell repertoires in COVID-19. Overall study: Donors in the United States, Italy and Spain gave samples during acute or convalescent COVID-19. Sources were T cells, B-cell-depleted T cells, or PBMCs; the material itself was cDNA or gDNA.

Authors' processing steps: Amplification from reference gene primers served as the basis for estimated nucleated cell counts. The method was immunoSEQ multiplex PCR; TCRdb's version includes in-frame clones alone and lacks a portion of them. From that table come the V and J calls and clone size; the DNA was used to work out D and trimming. The repertoire holds under 200,000 clones, with approximately 81% as singletons. The CDR3 is 16 residues long. The J segment lost 2 bases and the V segment lost 3 bases, leaving 4 bases of the junction unmatched. Germline V gene lookup returns CDR1 SGHRS and CDR2 YFSETQ.

Material for sequencing was peripheral blood. The receptor was isolated from a woman aged 80 or older with acute or convalescent COVID-19. The J gene is TRBJ2-2, the V gene TRBV5-1; 10 nucleotides match TRBD1. CDR3 coding DNA: TGCGCCAGCAGCTCTGGGGACAGGGGAAACACCGGGGAGCTGTTTTTT. Protein: CASSSGDRGNTGELFF. The variable domain in full, completed from reference TRBV5-1 and TRBJ2-2, reads KAGVTQTPRYLIKTRGQQVTLSCSPISGHRSVSWYQQTPGQGLQFLFEYFSETQRNKGNFPGRFSGRQFSNSRSEMNVSTLELGDSALYLCASSSGDRGNTGELFFGEGSRLTVL.